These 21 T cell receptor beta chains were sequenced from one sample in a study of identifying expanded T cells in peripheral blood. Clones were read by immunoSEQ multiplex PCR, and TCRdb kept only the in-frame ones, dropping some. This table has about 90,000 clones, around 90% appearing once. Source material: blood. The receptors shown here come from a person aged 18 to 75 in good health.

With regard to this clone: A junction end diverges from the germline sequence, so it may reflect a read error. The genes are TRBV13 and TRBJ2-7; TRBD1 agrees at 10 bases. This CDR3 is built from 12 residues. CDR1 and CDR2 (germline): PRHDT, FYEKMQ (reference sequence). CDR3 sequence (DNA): TGTGCCAGCAGCAAGACGGGACAGGGGTCTTGCTTC. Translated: CASSKTGQGSCF.

Here the CDR3 DNA reads TGTGCCAGCAGTGGCAACGGGGCGCGGTATGGCTACACCTTC. Its translation is CASSGNGARYGYTF. V and J are TRBV5-4 and TRBJ1-2, with D tentatively TRBD1 (5 bases). V lost 5 bases and J lost 5, with 16 bases in between. This CDR3 comprises 14 residues. Germline V lookup: CDR1 SGHNT, CDR2 YYREEE (reference sequence).

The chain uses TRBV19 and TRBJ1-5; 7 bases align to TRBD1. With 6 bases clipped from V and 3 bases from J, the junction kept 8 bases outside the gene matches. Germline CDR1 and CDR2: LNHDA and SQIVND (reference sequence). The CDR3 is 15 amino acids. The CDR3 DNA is TGTGCCAGTAGCGGCAACAGGGGTTTCAATCAGCCCCAGCATTTT. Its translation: CASSGNRGFNQPQHF.

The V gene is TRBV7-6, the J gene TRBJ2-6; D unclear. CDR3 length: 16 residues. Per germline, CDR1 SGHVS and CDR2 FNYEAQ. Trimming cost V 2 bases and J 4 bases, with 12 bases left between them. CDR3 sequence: CASSLYGVSGANVLTF. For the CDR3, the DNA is TGTGCCAGCAGCTTATATGGGGTTTCCGGGGCCAACGTCCTGACTTTC. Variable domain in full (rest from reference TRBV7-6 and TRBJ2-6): GAGVSQSPRYKVTKRGQDVALRCDPISGHVSLYWYRQALGQGPEFLTYFNYEAQQDKSGLPNDRFSAERPEGSISTLTIQRTEQRDSAMYRCASSLYGVSGANVLTFGAGSRLTVL.

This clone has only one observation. The CDR3 sequence: CASNGTGENTEAFF. The CDR3 bases are TGCGCCAGCAATGGGACAGGGGAGAACACTGAAGCTTTCTTT. The V and J genes are TRBV10-1 and TRBJ1-1; 10 nucleotides agree with TRBD1. This CDR3 is 14 amino acids long. Germline trimming cut 7 bases from V and 1 base from J; bases unmatched to any gene: 3. CDR1 WNHNN and CDR2 SYGVQD come from the germline V gene (reference sequence).

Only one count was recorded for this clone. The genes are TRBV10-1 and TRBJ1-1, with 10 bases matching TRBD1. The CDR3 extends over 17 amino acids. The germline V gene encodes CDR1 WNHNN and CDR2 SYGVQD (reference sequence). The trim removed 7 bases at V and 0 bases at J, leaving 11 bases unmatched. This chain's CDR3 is CASKPRDRGDMNTEAFF. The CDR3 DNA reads TGCGCCAGCAAGCCGCGGGACAGGGGAGACATGAACACTGAAGCTTTCTTT.

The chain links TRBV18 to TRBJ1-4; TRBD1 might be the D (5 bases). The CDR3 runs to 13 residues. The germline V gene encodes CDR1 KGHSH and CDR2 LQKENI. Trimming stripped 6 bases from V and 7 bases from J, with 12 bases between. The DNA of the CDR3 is TGTGCCAGCTCCCGTCAGGGCGGTGAAAAACTGTTTTTT. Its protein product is CASSRQGGEKLFF.

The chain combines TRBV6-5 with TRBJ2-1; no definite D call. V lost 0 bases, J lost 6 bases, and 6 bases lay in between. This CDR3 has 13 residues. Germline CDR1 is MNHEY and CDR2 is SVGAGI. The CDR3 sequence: CASSYSQVNEQFF. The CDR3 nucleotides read TGTGCCAGCAGTTACTCCCAGGTCAATGAGCAGTTCTTC.

Here the CDR3 DNA reads TGTGCCAGCAGCTTGGGGGGATACTACGAGCAGTACTTC. Protein: CASSLGGYYEQYF. V and J are TRBV5-4 and TRBJ2-7; D is unresolved. CDR3 length: 13 amino acids. Germline V CDR1 and CDR2: SGHNT, YYREEE (reference sequence). V was clipped by 0 bases and J by 3 bases, with 7 bases between them.

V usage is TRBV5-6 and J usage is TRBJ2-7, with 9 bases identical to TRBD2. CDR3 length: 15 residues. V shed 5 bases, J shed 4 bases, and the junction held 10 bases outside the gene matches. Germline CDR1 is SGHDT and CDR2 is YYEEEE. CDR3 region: CASSNYFSGSYEQYF. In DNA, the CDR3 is TGTGCCAGCAGTAATTACTTTAGCGGGAGTTACGAGCAGTACTTC.

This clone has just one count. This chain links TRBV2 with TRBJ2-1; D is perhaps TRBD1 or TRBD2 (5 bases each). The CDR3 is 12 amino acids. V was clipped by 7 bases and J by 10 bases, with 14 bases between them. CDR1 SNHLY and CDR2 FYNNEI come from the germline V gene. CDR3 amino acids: CASNSLWGEQFF. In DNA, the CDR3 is TGTGCCAGCAACTCCCTTTGGGGGGAGCAGTTCTTC.

The CDR3 spells CASSTRGQGADEQYF. CDR3 nucleotide sequence: TGTGCCAGTAGTACCCGAGGACAGGGGGCCGACGAGCAGTACTTC. The chain carries TRBV19 and TRBJ2-7, with TRBD1 matching 11 bases. V was pared by 4 bases and J by 5 bases, with 7 bases of the junction left unmatched. In germline, CDR1 is LNHDA, CDR2 SQIVND (reference sequence). The CDR3 is made up of 15 amino acids.

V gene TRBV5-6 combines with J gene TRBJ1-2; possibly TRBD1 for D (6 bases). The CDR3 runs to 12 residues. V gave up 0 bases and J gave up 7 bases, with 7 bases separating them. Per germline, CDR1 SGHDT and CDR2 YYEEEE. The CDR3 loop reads CASSLEGGGYTF. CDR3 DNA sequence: TGTGCCAGCAGCTTGGAAGGGGGTGGCTACACCTTC.

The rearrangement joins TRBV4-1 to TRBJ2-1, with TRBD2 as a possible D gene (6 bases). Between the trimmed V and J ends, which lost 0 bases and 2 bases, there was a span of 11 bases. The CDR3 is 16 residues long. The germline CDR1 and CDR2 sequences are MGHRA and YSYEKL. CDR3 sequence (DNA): TGCGCCAGCAGCCAAGATGCGCGGGGAGCCTACAATGAGCAGTTCTTC. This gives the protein CASSQDARGAYNEQFF.

CDR3 DNA sequence: TGTGCCAGCAGGGCGACAGGGGTGGCAGATACGCAGTATTTT. It codes for CASRATGVADTQYF. The gene calls are TRBV6-1 and TRBJ2-3, with 8 bases identical to TRBD1. Per germline, CDR1 MNHNS and CDR2 SASEGT. This CDR3 comprises 14 residues. The J segment lost 4 bases and the V segment lost 6 bases, leaving 6 bases of the junction unmatched.

The CDR3 nucleotides read TGTGCCAGCAGTACCCCTGGCACAGATACGCAGTATTTT. Its translation is CASSTPGTDTQYF. The chain uses TRBV2 and TRBJ2-3; D is unclear. Germline-derived CDR1 and CDR2 are SNHLY and FYNNEI. V shed 5 bases and J shed 1 base, with 7 bases lying between them. CDR3 size: 13 residues.

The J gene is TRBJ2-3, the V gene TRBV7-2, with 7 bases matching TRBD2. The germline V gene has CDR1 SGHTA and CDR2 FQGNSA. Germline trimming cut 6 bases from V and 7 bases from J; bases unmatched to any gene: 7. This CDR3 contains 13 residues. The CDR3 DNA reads TGTGCCAGCAGGGGGGGGAAAGTAAATACGCAGTATTTT. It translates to CASRGGKVNTQYF.

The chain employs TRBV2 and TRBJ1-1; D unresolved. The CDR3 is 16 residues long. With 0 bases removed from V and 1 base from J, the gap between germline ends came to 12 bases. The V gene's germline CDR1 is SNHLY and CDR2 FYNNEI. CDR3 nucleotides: TGTGCCAGCAGTGAAGCGCTTCAGACGGAGAACACTGAAGCTTTCTTT. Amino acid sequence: CASSEALQTENTEAFF.

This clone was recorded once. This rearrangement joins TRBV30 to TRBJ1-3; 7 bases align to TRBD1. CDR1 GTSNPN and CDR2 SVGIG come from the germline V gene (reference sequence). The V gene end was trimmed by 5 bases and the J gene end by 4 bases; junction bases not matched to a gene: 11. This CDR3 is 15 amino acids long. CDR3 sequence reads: CAWLARQGSGNTIYF. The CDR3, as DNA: TGTGCCTGGTTGGCCCGACAGGGCTCCGGAAACACCATATATTTT.

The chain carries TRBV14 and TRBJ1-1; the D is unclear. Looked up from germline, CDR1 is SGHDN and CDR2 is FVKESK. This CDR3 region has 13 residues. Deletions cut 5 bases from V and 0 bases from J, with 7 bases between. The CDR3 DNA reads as TGTGCCAGCAGCAGAGGCCTGAACACTGAAGCTTTCTTT. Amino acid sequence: CASSRGLNTEAFF.

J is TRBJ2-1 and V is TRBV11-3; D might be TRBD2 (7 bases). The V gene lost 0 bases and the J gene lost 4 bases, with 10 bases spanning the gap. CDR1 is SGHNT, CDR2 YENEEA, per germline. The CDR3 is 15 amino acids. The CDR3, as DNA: TGTGCCAGCAGCTTAGATGCGGGGGCATACAATGAGCAGTTCTTC. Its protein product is CASSLDAGAYNEQFF.